Following are 25 T cell receptor beta chains from one sample sequenced in a study of blood T cell repertoires in COVID-19. Sequenced by immunoSEQ multiplex PCR; TCRdb stores in-frame clones only, minus some. The table includes roughly 500,000 clones, 88% detected once. The source material was PBMCs or T cells enriched from blood (not recorded which). The source of these receptors is a woman aged 55-69 years who had recovered from COVID-19.

The chain links TRBV5-1 to TRBJ1-2; 7 bases map to TRBD1. The ends lost 0 bases at V and 8 bases at J; junction bases unmatched: 7. The CDR3 contains 14 residues. The germline gives CDR1 SGHRS, CDR2 YFSETQ. CDR3 nucleotide sequence: TGCGCCAGCAGCTTGGGACAGGGTAGTAGGGGCTACACCTTC. It codes for CASSLGQGSRGYTF.

The chain joins TRBV2 to TRBJ2-7; D possibly corresponds to TRBD1 (5 bases). The V end lost 3 bases, the J end lost 5 bases, and 14 bases lay between the germline ends. Germline-derived CDR1 and CDR2 are SNHLY and FYNNEI. This CDR3 region has 14 residues. The CDR3 bases are TGTGCCAGCAGTGACCCGCAGGGAAGTAACGAGCAGTACTTC. This encodes CASSDPQGSNEQYF.

This clone appeared once. The chain is built from TRBV5-4 and TRBJ2-7; 9 positions agree with TRBD2. Germline V gene lookup returns CDR1 SGHNT and CDR2 YYREEE (reference sequence). Trimming took 0 bases from V and 4 from J; bases not matched to a gene: 5. This CDR3 is built from 15 residues. DNA for the CDR3: TGTGCCAGCAGCTTGGCAGCGGGGGGCGAATACGAGCAGTACTTC. This sequence encodes CASSLAAGGEYEQYF.

This sequence joins TRBV19 and TRBJ1-2, with TRBD1 as a possible D gene (5 bases). Germline V gene sequence: CDR1 LNHDA, CDR2 SQIVND (reference sequence). The length of the CDR3 is 12 residues. Trimming stripped 5 bases from V and 4 bases from J, with 8 bases between. The chain's CDR3 is CASSDRTYGYTF. The DNA of the CDR3 is TGTGCCAGTAGTGACAGAACCTATGGCTACACCTTC. Together with reference TRBV19 and TRBJ1-2, the CDR3 gives the full variable domain: DGGITQSPKYLFRKEGQNVTLSCEQNLNHDAMYWYRQDPGQGLRLIYYSQIVNDFQKGDIAEGYSVSREKKESFPLTVTSAQKNPTAFYLCASSDRTYGYTFGSGTRLTVV.

V gene TRBV11-3 combines with J gene TRBJ2-3; 9 bases line up with TRBD1. This CDR3 is built from 13 residues. Germline lookup yields CDR1 SGHNT and CDR2 YENEEA. The V gene end was trimmed by 6 bases and the J gene end by 10 bases; junction bases not matched to a gene: 8. The CDR3 DNA reads as TGTGCCAGCAGGGGACAGGGTAAGGGGCCGCAGTATTTT. Protein: CASRGQGKGPQYF.

Points on this clone: This sample also contains other DNA sequences that code for the same CDR3. The chain employs TRBV2 and TRBJ1-5; D is possibly TRBD1 (5 bases). The V end was cut by 2 bases, the J end by 6 bases, with 8 bases between. This CDR3 contains 13 residues. Per germline, CDR1 SNHLY and CDR2 FYNNEI. The DNA for the CDR3 is TGTGCCAGCAGTGAACTCAGGGCTCAGCCCCAGCATTTT. It is translated as CASSELRAQPQHF.

V and J are TRBV19 and TRBJ1-4; 7 bases match TRBD1. The germline CDR1 and CDR2 sequences are LNHDA and SQIVND (reference sequence). The CDR3 covers 18 residues. The ends lost 3 bases at V and 0 bases at J; junction bases unmatched: 10. The CDR3 loop is CASSMTGYIGATNEKLFF. The CDR3, as DNA: TGTGCCAGTAGTATGACAGGGTACATCGGTGCAACTAATGAAAAACTGTTTTTT.

The count of this clone is one. The rearrangement joins TRBV12-5 to TRBJ1-1, with TRBD1 as a possible D gene (6 bases). CDR1 and CDR2 (germline): LGHNT, FRNRAP. This CDR3 region has 17 residues. With 6 bases removed from V and 2 bases from J, the gap between germline ends came to 22 bases. The CDR3 DNA follows: TGTGCTAGTGGCCCGGGTTGGGGGCGCGGGTCTAACACTGAAGCTTTCTTT. Its protein is CASGPGWGRGSNTEAFF.

V usage is TRBV3-1 (or the pseudogene TRBV3-2) and J usage is TRBJ2-3; tentatively, D is TRBD2 (5 bases). The CDR3 is 18 amino acids. The germline CDR1 and CDR2 sequences are LGHDT and YNNKEL (reference sequence). Trimming removed 5 bases at V and 2 bases at J, with 23 bases between. CDR3 sequence (DNA): TGTGCCAGCAGCTATCGCAGGATTTCTACCGGGGACACAGATACGCAGTATTTT. Amino acid sequence: CASSYRRISTGDTDTQYF.

The V gene is TRBV4-1, the J gene TRBJ1-6; TRBD1 matches at 8 bases. The germline gives CDR1 MGHRA, CDR2 YSYEKL. J lost 3 bases, V lost 3 bases, and 10 bases had no gene match. This CDR3 spans 18 amino acids. The CDR3 DNA reads TGCGCCAGCAGCCAGATTAGGAGCGACAGGGGCTATAATTCACCCCTCCACTTT. It encodes CASSQIRSDRGYNSPLHF.

The chain recombines TRBV3-1 (or the pseudogene TRBV3-2) with TRBJ1-1, with a weak D call TRBD1 (5 bases). This CDR3 has 14 residues. Trimming left V 4 bases short and J 4 bases short, with 13 bases between. The germline gives CDR1 LGHDT, CDR2 YNNKEL (reference sequence). In DNA form, the CDR3 reads TGTGCCAGCAGCCGGGGAGTGGGGGGCACTGAAGCTTTCTTT. It is translated as CASSRGVGGTEAFF.

For this clone: Other DNA sequences within the sample encode an identical CDR3. The genes are TRBV7-9 and TRBJ1-2; D remains ambiguous. Germline values: CDR1 SEHNR, CDR2 FQNEAQ (reference sequence). The CDR3 covers 12 residues. V shed 4 bases and J shed 3 bases, with 6 bases lying between them. In nucleotides, the CDR3 is TGTGCCAGCAGCTCCCAGGACTATGGCTACACCTTC. This codes for CASSSQDYGYTF.

CDR3 region: CSVETPGELFF. The DNA of the CDR3 is TGCAGCGTTGAAACTCCCGGGGAGCTGTTTTTT. The chain recombines TRBV29-1 with TRBJ2-2; D ambiguous. In germline, CDR1 is SQVTM, CDR2 ANQGSEA. With 2 bases removed from V and 6 bases from J, the gap between germline ends came to 4 bases. The CDR3 extends over 11 amino acids.

The gene calls are TRBV4-1 and TRBJ2-7; 9 nucleotides align to TRBD2. CDR1 is MGHRA, CDR2 YSYEKL, per germline. The CDR3 is 16 amino acids. J was trimmed by 0 bases and V by 3 bases; bases with no gene match: 6. The CDR3 region has the DNA TGCGCCAGCAGCCACACGACTAGCGGCTTCTCCTACGAGCAGTACTTC. Amino acid sequence: CASSHTTSGFSYEQYF.

The rearrangement uses TRBV28 and TRBJ1-2; 7 bases agree with TRBD1. Germline V CDR1 and CDR2: MDHEN, SYDVKM. J lost 4 bases, V lost 6 bases, and 8 bases had no gene match. The CDR3 extends over 14 amino acids. In nucleotides, the CDR3 is TGTGCCAGCAGCCCTCAGACAGGGACCTATGGCTACACCTTC. Translating gives CASSPQTGTYGYTF.

The rearrangement uses TRBV11-2 and TRBJ2-2; 12 bases map to TRBD1. V gave up 5 bases and J gave up 5 bases; unmatched junction bases: 9. The CDR3 length is 17 residues. Germline CDR1 SGHAT, CDR2 FQNNGV. CDR3 DNA: TGTGCCAGCAGCCCGACCCGGGACAGGGGGCGGACCGGGGAGCTGTTTTTT. Translating gives CASSPTRDRGRTGELFF. The full variable domain, in which reference TRBV11-2 and TRBJ2-2 provide the parts outside the CDR3, is EAGVAQSPRYKIIEKRQSVAFWCNPISGHATLYWYQQILGQGPKLLIQFQNNGVVDDSQLPKDRFSAERLKGVDSTLKIQPAKLEDSAVYLCASSPTRDRGRTGELFFGEGSRLTVL.

Written as DNA, the CDR3 is TGTGCCAGCAGCTACCGGGACAGAAGAAATTCACCCCTCCACTTT. It is translated as CASSYRDRRNSPLHF. The chain recombines TRBV3-1 (or the pseudogene TRBV3-2) with TRBJ1-6, with 7 bases fitting TRBD1. Germline CDR1 LGHDT, CDR2 YNNKEL (reference sequence). This CDR3 spans 15 amino acids. With V trimmed by 5 bases and J by 7 bases, 8 bases remained unmatched.

Details on this clone: Other DNA sequences in this specimen translate into the identical CDR3. This sequence joins TRBV19 and TRBJ2-3, with D hard to call. Trimming stripped 3 bases from V and 5 bases from J, with 3 bases between. Germline-derived CDR1 and CDR2 are LNHDA and SQIVND (reference sequence). CDR3 size: 11 residues. CDR3 sequence reads: CASSIQDTQYF. The CDR3 region has the DNA TGTGCCAGTAGTATTCAAGATACGCAGTATTTT.

This clone appeared a single time. The chain has TRBV29-1 and TRBJ1-2; D not certain. This CDR3 is built from 15 residues. V was shortened by 0 bases and J by 4 bases, with 15 bases between the two germline ends. Per the germline V gene, CDR1 is SQVTM and CDR2 is ANQGSEA. CDR3 coding DNA: TGCAGCGTTGAAGATGACGGGGTCCTACTCTATGGCTACACCTTC. Amino acid sequence: CSVEDDGVLLYGYTF. The full variable domain, with the rest looked up from reference TRBV29-1 and TRBJ1-2, is SAVISQKPSRDICQRGTSLTIQCQVDSQVTMMFWYRQQPGQSLTLIATANQGSEATYESGFVIDKFPISRPNLTFSTLTVSNMSPEDSSIYLCSVEDDGVLLYGYTFGSGTRLTVV.

As to this clone: This sample also contains other DNA sequences that code for the same CDR3. This sequence joins TRBV9 and TRBJ2-2; 9 nucleotides line up with TRBD2. Germline CDR1 reads SGDLS; CDR2 reads YYNGEE. V was pared by 0 bases and J by 3 bases, with 9 bases of the junction left unmatched. CDR3 length: 18 residues. The CDR3 here is CASSVEIAGGPYTGELFF. CDR3 nucleotides: TGTGCCAGCAGCGTAGAGATCGCGGGGGGGCCGTACACCGGGGAGCTGTTTTTT.

The chain combines TRBV9 with TRBJ1-1; D ambiguous. The germline V and J ends were trimmed by 0 bases and 3 bases, with 12 bases remaining between them. This CDR3 is 15 amino acids long. The V gene's germline CDR1 is SGDLS and CDR2 YYNGEE. DNA for the CDR3: TGTGCCAGCAGCGTAGGCGGATTGTCGGACACTGAAGCTTTCTTT. Its translation is CASSVGGLSDTEAFF.

The chain uses TRBV3-1 (or the pseudogene TRBV3-2) and TRBJ2-7; TRBD1 might be the D (5 bases). The V and J ends lost 1 base and 4 bases respectively, with 8 bases between them. The CDR3 length is 13 residues. Germline-derived CDR1 and CDR2 are LGHDT and YNNKEL (reference sequence). In DNA, the CDR3 is TGTGCCAGCAGCCAAGGCAGGGTATACGAGCAGTACGTC. Translated, it gives CASSQGRVYEQYV.

The chain is built from TRBV7-2 and TRBJ1-2; 7 bases agree with TRBD1. Germline CDR1 and CDR2: SGHTA and FQGNSA. V trimming: 4 bases; J trimming: 4 bases; junction bases outside the gene matches: 6. The CDR3 is 14 residues long. The DNA for the CDR3 is TGTGCCAGCAGCTACGGGACAGCGGGCTATGGCTACACCTTC. Its protein is CASSYGTAGYGYTF.

The chain links TRBV9 to TRBJ1-2, with 7 bases that match TRBD1. V lost 0 bases and J lost 7; bases outside the gene matches: 9. The CDR3 runs 15 residues. CDR1 is SGDLS and CDR2 is YYNGEE in the germline V gene. CDR3 in DNA: TGTGCCAGCAGCGTAGTAGCGACAGGGAGGAGTGGCTACACCTTC. Its protein product is CASSVVATGRSGYTF.

This clone has just a few counts. The rearrangement uses TRBV6-6 and TRBJ1-4, with D unclear. Germline CDR1 MNHNY, CDR2 SVGAGI (reference sequence). CDR3 length: 13 amino acids. The V end was cut by 5 bases, the J end by 5 bases, with 9 bases between. CDR3 DNA: TGTGCCAGCAGTCACGACACGAATGAAAAACTGTTTTTT. Protein: CASSHDTNEKLFF.